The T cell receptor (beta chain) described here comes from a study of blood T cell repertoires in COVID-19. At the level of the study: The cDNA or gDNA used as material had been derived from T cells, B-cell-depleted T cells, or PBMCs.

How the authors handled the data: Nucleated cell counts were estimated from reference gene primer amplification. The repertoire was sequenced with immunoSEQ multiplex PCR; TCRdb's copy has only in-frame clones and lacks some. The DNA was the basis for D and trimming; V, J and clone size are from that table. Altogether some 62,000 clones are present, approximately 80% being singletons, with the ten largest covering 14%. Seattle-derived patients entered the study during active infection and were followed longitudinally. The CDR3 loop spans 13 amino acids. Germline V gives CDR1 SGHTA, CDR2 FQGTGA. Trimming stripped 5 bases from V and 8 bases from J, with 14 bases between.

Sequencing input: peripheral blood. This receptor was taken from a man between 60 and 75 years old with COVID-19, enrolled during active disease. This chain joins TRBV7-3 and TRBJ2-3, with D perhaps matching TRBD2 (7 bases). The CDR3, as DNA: TGTGCCAGCAGCATAAACAGGGAGGGTACGCAGTATTTT. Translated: CASSINREGTQYF.